The entry below gives a single T cell receptor (beta chain) sequence along with its context. The V and J ends lost 5 bases and 4 bases respectively, with 20 bases between them. This CDR3 region has 16 residues. Germline values: CDR1 LNHDA, CDR2 SQIVND (reference sequence). This specimen comes from a study of blood T cell repertoires in COVID-19. Study background: Italy, Spain and the United States were the sources of the convalescent and acute COVID-19 samples. Sources were T cells, B-cell-depleted T cells, or PBMCs; the material itself was cDNA or gDNA.

Source study methods: Nucleated cell number was recorded as an estimate derived from reference gene primer amplification. Profiling relied on immunoSEQ multiplex PCR, and the TCRdb table lists in-frame clones only, not all of them. The D gene and trimming were derived from the DNA, and the V and J assignments and clone size from that table. This table has about 220,000 clones, about nine tenths appearing once. The source of this sequence is a man aged 25-45 years who had recovered from COVID-19. V usage is TRBV19 and J usage is TRBJ2-5; TRBD1 might be the D (6 bases). Sequenced: peripheral blood. CDR3 coding DNA: TGTGCCAGTAGTCCCCAGGCAGGGGCAATGGGAGAGACCCAGTACTTC. This encodes CASSPQAGAMGETQYF.